Listed below are T cell receptor beta chains from one sample, sequenced in a study of T cells in Graves' hyperthyroidism and ophthalmopathy. TCRdb reprocessed the multiplex PCR reads with MiXCR, giving one entry per CDR3 protein. The sample carries around 200,000 distinct CDR3 sequences, over 15% recorded once. The sequenced material came from blood. Receptors originate from a woman in her forties or fifties with Graves' hyperthyroidism. Each CDR3 is given with its conserved first and last residue. D genes are given only for firm matches. Some rows have no size entry. The others give once, few or many, or a class for an expanded clone.

v_gene	abundance	d_gene	j_gene	CDR3aa	CDR3nt
TRBV9	NA	NA	TRBJ1-2	CASSVVPGPKGYGYTF	TGTGCCAGCAGCGTAGTCCCAGGTCCGAAAGGCTATGGCTACACCTTC
TRBV12-3/TRBV12-4	many	TRBD2	TRBJ2-1	CASRPIGAGGPVEQFF	TGTGCCAGCAGGCCGATTGGAGCGGGGGGGCCGGTTGAGCAGTTCTTC
TRBV7-9	many	NA	TRBJ2-1	CASSSRTDLGGRNEQFF	TGTGCCAGCAGCTCAAGGACAGACCTTGGGGGTCGCAATGAGCAGTTCTTC
TRBV6-1	many	NA	TRBJ1-2	CASRNAGTNYGYTF	TGTGCCAGCAGAAACGCGGGGACAAACTATGGCTACACCTTC
TRBV5-1	many	TRBD1	TRBJ2-7	CASRSTGTGRNEQYF	TGCGCCAGCAGATCAACCGGGACAGGGAGAAACGAGCAGTACTTC
TRBV6-1	many	TRBD2	TRBJ2-3	CASGRSGEITDTQYF	TGTGCCAGCGGTCGTAGCGGGGAAATCACAGATACGCAGTATTTT
TRBV18	many	TRBD2	TRBJ2-3	CASSPKGAGDYTDTQYF	TGTGCCAGCTCACCAAAGGGAGCGGGGGACTACACAGATACGCAGTATTTT
TRBV6-1	NA	TRBD1	TRBJ1-2	CASRAGQGANYGYTF	TGTGCCAGCAGGGCCGGACAGGGGGCTAACTATGGCTACACCTTC
TRBV11-2	many	NA	TRBJ1-2	CASSLDRREQDPHGYTF	TGTGCCAGCAGCTTAGATCGGAGGGAGCAGGACCCTCATGGCTACACCTTC
TRBV19	NA	NA	TRBJ2-7	CASSIDQVTREQYF	TGTGCCAGTAGTATAGATCAGGTAACGCGGGAGCAGTACTTC
TRBV3-1	NA	NA	TRBJ1-2	CASSQDVGNYGYTF	TGTGCCAGCAGCCAAGATGTAGGAAACTATGGCTACACCTTC
TRBV2	many	TRBD1	TRBJ1-1	CASSVLQGGTEAFF	TGTGCCAGCAGTGTATTACAGGGGGGCACTGAAGCTTTCTTT
TRBV19	NA	NA	TRBJ1-1	CASSIVPTGGSEAFF	TGTGCCAGTAGTATAGTTCCCACCGGGGGAAGTGAAGCTTTCTTT
TRBV6-1	few	TRBD1	TRBJ1-6	CASIITGVGSPLHF	TGTGCCAGCATCATAACAGGGGTAGGCTCACCCCTCCACTTT
TRBV6-2/TRBV6-3	many	NA	TRBJ2-2	CASRDPTNTGELFF	TGTGCCAGCAGGGACCCTACGAACACCGGGGAGCTGTTTTTT
TRBV20-1	many	TRBD2	TRBJ2-1	CSYPREGGSQFF	TGCAGCTATCCACGGGAGGGCGGTTCGCAGTTCTTC
TRBV27	many	NA	TRBJ1-6	CASSAHRNSYNSPLHF	TGTGCCAGCAGTGCTCACAGGAACTCCTATAATTCACCCCTCCACTTT
TRBV19	many	TRBD2	TRBJ2-3	CASLAGEGGTDTQYF	TGTGCCAGTTTAGCGGGGGAAGGTGGCACAGATACGCAGTATTTT